The next 23 T cell receptor beta chains were all read from a single sample in a study of T cells in Graves' hyperthyroidism and ophthalmopathy. TCR beta CDR3 regions were amplified from RNA transcripts. First-round RT-PCR of the TCR CDR3 relied on the HTBI primer set. TCRdb re-called the multiplex PCR reads through MiXCR, storing one row per CDR3 protein. The sample lists 130,000 to 150,000 distinct CDR3 sequences; around 21% were seen once. Material: blood. The receptors shown here come from a woman between 50 and 59 years old with Graves' hyperthyroidism that later progressed to Graves' ophthalmopathy.

This clonotype was seen at least ten times. The genes are TRBV6-1 and TRBJ1-1; D call uncertain. CDR1 and CDR2 from the germline V gene are MNHNS and SASEGT. The ends were cut back, 6 bases at V and 1 base at J, with 9 bases in the middle. CDR3 length: 13 amino acids. CDR3 in amino acids: CASREKQNTEAFF. The CDR3 DNA reads as TGTGCCAGCAGAGAAAAGCAGAACACTGAAGCTTTCTTT.

This clonotype came up many times. This rearrangement joins TRBV7-8 to TRBJ2-2, with TRBD2 matching over 7 bases. This CDR3 contains 15 residues. CDR1 is SGHVS and CDR2 is FQNEAQ in the germline V gene. V was pared by 5 bases and J by 7 bases, with 10 bases of the junction left unmatched. The CDR3 DNA reads TGTGCCAGCAGCGGACCGGGAGGCCGGGACGGGGAGCTGTTTTTT. Amino acid sequence: CASSGPGGRDGELFF.

This clonotype has only one observation. This chain joins TRBV6-2 or TRBV6-3 and TRBJ2-5; TRBD2 agrees at 7 bases. J gave up 3 bases and V 4 bases, and 2 bases lay outside the gene matches. The germline V gene has CDR1 MNHEY and CDR2 SVGEGT. The CDR3 is 13 amino acids. The CDR3 bases are TGTGCCAGCAGTTGGGGAGGGGAAGAGACCCAGTACTTC. Residues: CASSWGGEETQYF.

This clonotype showed up many times. The chain has TRBV20-1 and TRBJ1-1; no reliable D call. The V gene's germline CDR1 is DFQATT and CDR2 SNEGSKA (reference sequence). The CDR3 is 13 amino acids. V dropped 5 bases and J dropped 1 base, with 11 bases sitting between them. The CDR3 region has the DNA TGCAGTGCTTCCGGGCCCCGGAACACTGAAGCTTTCTTT. It codes for CSASGPRNTEAFF.

This clonotype has ten or more counts. V is TRBV12-3 or TRBV12-4 and J is TRBJ1-1; D unresolved. This CDR3 has 13 residues. The ends were cut back, 3 bases at V and 4 bases at J, with 9 bases in the middle. CDR3 coding DNA: TGTGCCAGCAGTTTGTACTCCAGCACTGAAGCTTTCTTT. Protein sequence: CASSLYSSTEAFF.

This clonotype was seen repeatedly, ten times or more. The genes are TRBV20-1 and TRBJ2-2; 11 bases line up with TRBD2. The V gene's germline CDR1 is DFQATT and CDR2 SNEGSKA (reference sequence). This CDR3 comprises 17 residues. After removal of 0 bases from V and 1 base from J, the junction contained 4 bases not matched to a gene. The CDR3 is CSARDQGTSGNTGELFF. DNA for the CDR3: TGCAGTGCTAGAGATCAGGGGACTAGCGGGAACACCGGGGAGCTGTTTTTT.

The gene calls are TRBV6-1 and TRBJ1-4; TRBD1 matches 7 bases. Trimming cost V 3 bases and J 9 bases; bases outside gene matches: 1. The germline V gene encodes CDR1 MNHNS and CDR2 SASEGT. The CDR3 extends over 12 amino acids. CDR3 loop: CASSETGKKLFF. The CDR3 nucleotides are TGTGCCAGCAGTGAGACAGGGAAAAAACTGTTTTTT.

The rearrangement joins TRBV27 to TRBJ1-1, with unresolved D. CDR1 MNHEY and CDR2 SMNVEV come from the germline V gene (reference sequence). Between the trimmed V and J ends, which lost 0 bases and 6 bases, there was a span of 17 bases. The CDR3 is made up of 16 amino acids. For the CDR3, the DNA is TGTGCCAGCAGTTTATCCGTGGGAGCAGCTGGGGCTGAAGCTTTCTTT. Translated: CASSLSVGAAGAEAFF.

V is TRBV27 and J is TRBJ1-1; D is unresolved. Trimming took 6 bases from V and 5 from J, leaving 22 bases between them. Germline values: CDR1 MNHEY, CDR2 SMNVEV (reference sequence). This CDR3 spans 16 amino acids. The CDR3 loop is CASRDRPGTPETEAFF. The CDR3 bases are TGTGCCAGCAGGGACCGGCCGGGAACCCCCGAGACTGAAGCTTTCTTT.

The chain employs TRBV20-1 and TRBJ2-1; D is undetermined. This CDR3 has 16 residues. V was shortened by 3 bases and J by 0 bases, with 15 bases between the two germline ends. Germline-derived CDR1 and CDR2 are DFQATT and SNEGSKA (reference sequence). CDR3 sequence: CSASRAERTSYNEQFF. CDR3 in DNA: TGCAGTGCTAGTCGGGCGGAGCGTACCTCCTACAATGAGCAGTTCTTC.

This clonotype occurred many times. Written as DNA, the CDR3 is TGCAGTGGCAGGGAAAGGAGCCAGCCCCAGCATTTT. This translates into CSGRERSQPQHF. This chain uses TRBV20-1 with TRBJ1-5; a weak D match, TRBD1 (5 bases). The CDR3 spans 12 residues. In germline, CDR1 is DFQATT, CDR2 SNEGSKA (reference sequence). Trimming shortened V by 7 bases and J by 7 bases, and 14 bases separated the two germline ends.

This clonotype has only a few counts. The J gene is TRBJ1-1, the V gene TRBV5-1, with D perhaps matching TRBD1 (5 bases). With 2 bases removed from V and 1 base from J, the gap between germline ends came to 18 bases. The CDR3 is made up of 17 amino acids. Germline V CDR1 and CDR2: SGHRS, YFSETQ. CDR3 in DNA: TGCGCCAGCAGCTTACGACAGCCCCGAGGGAGGAACACTGAAGCTTTCTTT. It specifies CASSLRQPRGRNTEAFF. Looking up the rest from reference TRBV5-1 and TRBJ1-1 gives the full variable domain: KAGVTQTPRYLIKTRGQQVTLSCSPISGHRSVSWYQQTPGQGLQFLFEYFSETQRNKGNFPGRFSGRQFSNSRSEMNVSTLELGDSALYLCASSLRQPRGRNTEAFFGQGTRLTVV.

This chain joins TRBV6-5 and TRBJ2-1; no definite D call. The CDR3 contains 16 residues. The germline V and J ends were trimmed by 2 bases and 0 bases, with 11 bases remaining between them. CDR1 MNHEY and CDR2 SVGAGI come from the germline V gene. Here the CDR3 DNA reads TGTGCCAGCAGTTACCGTGGAACCAGCTCCTACAATGAGCAGTTCTTC. The encoded protein is CASSYRGTSSYNEQFF.

This clonotype was seen a handful of times. The chain has TRBV7-3 and TRBJ1-1; possible D gene TRBD1, 5 bases. Germline-derived CDR1 and CDR2 are SGHTA and FQGTGA. This CDR3 spans 17 amino acids. Trimming shortened V by 0 bases and J by 1 base, and 15 bases separated the two germline ends. The CDR3 nucleotides are TGTGCCAGCAGCTTAACCCCGAAACCAGGACAGAACACTGAAGCTTTCTTT. Amino acid sequence: CASSLTPKPGQNTEAFF. Looking up the rest from reference TRBV7-3 and TRBJ1-1 gives the full variable domain: GAGVSQTPSNKVTEKGKYVELRCDPISGHTALYWYRQSLGQGPEFLIYFQGTGAADDSGLPNDRFFAVRPEGSVSTLKIQRTERGDSAVYLCASSLTPKPGQNTEAFFGQGTRLTVV.

There are a few counts of this clonotype. The rearrangement joins TRBV6-1 to TRBJ1-4, with TRBD1 matching 7 bases. The CDR3 runs to 15 residues. Germline V gene data show CDR1 as MNHNS and CDR2 as SASEGT. The V and J ends lost 5 bases and 11 bases, in that order; junction bases with no gene match: 14. This chain's CDR3 is CASSTPGTTTGKLFF. The DNA for the CDR3 is TGTGCCAGCAGTACCCCCGGGACAACGACAGGGAAACTGTTTTTT.

The rearrangement joins TRBV7-2 to TRBJ1-1; D is perhaps TRBD1 (5 bases). This CDR3 has 15 residues. Trimming took off 1 base at V and 1 base at J, with 10 bases between the two ends. Germline V gene data show CDR1 as SGHTA and CDR2 as FQGNSA. CDR3 sequence: CASSLVGGANTEAFF. CDR3 DNA sequence: TGTGCCAGCAGCTTAGTCGGCGGGGCGAACACTGAAGCTTTCTTT.

This clonotype has at least ten counts. The chain has TRBV30 and TRBJ1-2, with D possibly being TRBD1 (5 bases). Trimming removed 1 base from V and 1 base from J, with 10 bases in between. The CDR3 consists of 14 residues. Germline lookup yields CDR1 GTSNPN and CDR2 SVGIG (reference sequence). CDR3 loop: CAWSATVRNYGYTF. In nucleotides, the CDR3 is TGTGCCTGGAGTGCGACAGTTCGTAACTATGGCTACACCTTC.

In this sample, this clonotype turned up many times. The chain links TRBV20-1 to TRBJ2-3, with D possibly matching TRBD2 (6 bases). Germline CDR1 and CDR2: DFQATT and SNEGSKA (reference sequence). The V and J ends lost 3 bases and 2 bases respectively, with 15 bases between them. The CDR3 consists of 15 residues. The CDR3 reads CSASGGARNTDTQYF. CDR3 nucleotide sequence: TGCAGTGCTAGTGGCGGGGCTCGGAACACAGATACGCAGTATTTT.

This clonotype was picked up many times. V usage is TRBV18 and J usage is TRBJ1-5; D is uncertain. V shed 0 bases and J shed 7 bases, with 10 bases lying between them. This CDR3 spans 14 amino acids. Germline-derived CDR1 and CDR2 are KGHSH and LQKENI. The CDR3 nucleotides read TGTGCCAGCTCACCACCCGGGCAAGGACAGCCCCAGCATTTT. Its translation is CASSPPGQGQPQHF.

This clonotype was counted many times. The chain joins TRBV7-2 to TRBJ2-1, with 10 bases fitting TRBD2. Trimming cost V 5 bases and J 8 bases; bases outside gene matches: 3. Germline V CDR1 and CDR2: SGHTA, FQGNSA. CDR3 size: 13 residues. The DNA for the CDR3 is TGTGCCAGCAGCCTAGGACTAGCGGATGAGCAGTTCTTC. This encodes CASSLGLADEQFF.

In this sample, this clonotype turned up many times. This chain joins TRBV28 and TRBJ2-7; 7 nucleotides agree with TRBD1. V shed 6 bases, J shed 7 bases, and the junction held 9 bases outside the gene matches. From germline, CDR1 is MDHEN and CDR2 SYDVKM. The CDR3 is 13 amino acids. The CDR3 loop reads CASRSGGRREQYF. CDR3 nucleotides: TGTGCCAGCAGATCAGGGGGTAGGAGGGAGCAGTACTTC.

Points on this clonotype: A read error may be the cause here, since a much bigger clone is one base away. The CDR3 spells CASSLDGTSSGQYF. DNA of the CDR3: TGTGCCAGCAGCTTAGATGGGACTTCCTCCGGGCAGTACTTC. This chain joins TRBV7-9 and TRBJ2-7; perhaps TRBD2 as D (6 bases). The CDR3 contains 14 residues. V was pared by 1 base and J by 9 bases, with 16 bases between. Germline CDR1 is SEHNR and CDR2 is FQNEAQ (reference sequence).

V usage is TRBV18 and J usage is TRBJ2-7; D is perhaps TRBD1 (6 bases). The V end was cut by 4 bases, the J end by 6 bases, with 13 bases between. The CDR3 is 13 residues long. Germline assignment: CDR1 KGHSH and CDR2 LQKENI. CDR3 region: CASSRAGASEQYF. CDR3 in DNA: TGTGCCAGCTCACGGGCAGGGGCCAGCGAGCAGTACTTC.